The clone carrying this T cell receptor (beta chain) was seen more than once but under ten times. Its antigen is as yet unknown. This sample was included in a study of CD8 T cells in ankylosing spondylitis. Researchers built TCR beta libraries using quantitative 5'-RACE with molecular barcodes. TCRdb re-called the 5' RACE reads through MiXCR, storing one row per CDR3 protein. The table lists hundreds of thousands of distinct CDR3 sequences, 12% of them singletons, with approximately 0.46% in the top ten. The CDR3 runs 14 residues. Deletions cut 3 bases from V and 6 bases from J, with 18 bases between. CDR1 DFQATT and CDR2 SNEGSKA come from the germline V gene (reference sequence). Whole-study findings and limits: Reportedly, disease-linked clones are significantly enriched in ankylosing spondylitis patients' matched synovial fluid. Blood from ankylosing spondylitis patients appeared to carry a characteristic roughly 8-variant TCR beta motif. Clones linked with disease were CD8+ and fairly uncommon in the peripheral blood.

V usage is TRBV20-1 and J usage is TRBJ2-7; the D gene is possibly TRBD2 (6 bases). The receptor was derived from a male donor with ankylosing spondylitis. The sample was blood, either unsorted or a sorted T cell fraction (not recorded which). CDR3 residues: CSARDGRTLLEQYF. The CDR3 DNA follows: TGCAGTGCTAGGGATGGGAGGACGCTCCTCGAGCAGTACTTC.